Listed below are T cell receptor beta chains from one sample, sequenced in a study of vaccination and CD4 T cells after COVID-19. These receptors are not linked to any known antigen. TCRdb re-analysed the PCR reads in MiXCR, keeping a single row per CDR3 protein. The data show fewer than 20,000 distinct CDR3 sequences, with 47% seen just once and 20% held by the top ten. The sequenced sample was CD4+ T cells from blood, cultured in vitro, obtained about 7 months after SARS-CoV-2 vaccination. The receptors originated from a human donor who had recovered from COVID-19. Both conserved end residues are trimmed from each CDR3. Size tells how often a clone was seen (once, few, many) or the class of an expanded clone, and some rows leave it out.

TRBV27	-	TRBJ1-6	ASSAFPSSSPLH
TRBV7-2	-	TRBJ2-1	ASSFYSGTGAYNEQF
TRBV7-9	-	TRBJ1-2	ASSTDRSRISLNYGYT
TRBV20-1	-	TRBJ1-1	SAFTGQGNTEAF
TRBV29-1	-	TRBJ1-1	SVVPVGAF
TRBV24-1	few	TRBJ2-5	ATGGVGAGQETQY
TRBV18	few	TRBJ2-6	ASSRQGSGANVLT
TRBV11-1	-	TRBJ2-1	ASSFRDSGGSYNEQF
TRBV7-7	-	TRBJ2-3	ASSLVLTDTQY
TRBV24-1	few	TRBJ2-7	ATSDIDRGHEQY
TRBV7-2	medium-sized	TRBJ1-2	ASSLNAGGYGYT
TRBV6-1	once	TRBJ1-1	ASIEARNTEAF
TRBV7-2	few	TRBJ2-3	ASRLLGGTDTQY
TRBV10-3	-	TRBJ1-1	ASRAGQGSTEAF
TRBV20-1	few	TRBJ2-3	SASTSGGSDTQY
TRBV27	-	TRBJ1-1	ASVGVWDTEAF
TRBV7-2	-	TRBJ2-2	ASSSFPRGAAGELF
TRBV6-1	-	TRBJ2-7	ASSVLAPSSYEQY
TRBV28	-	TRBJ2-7	ASSPSGTEKYEQY
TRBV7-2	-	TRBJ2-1	ASFRSRGSLTDNEQF
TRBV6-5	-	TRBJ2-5	ASSSPLRGQETQY
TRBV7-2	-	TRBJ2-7	ASSFTGTALYEQY
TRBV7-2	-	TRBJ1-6	ASSLAWGMDNSPLH
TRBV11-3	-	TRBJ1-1	ASSLVRKMNTEAF
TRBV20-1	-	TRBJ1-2	SARDQRNYGYT
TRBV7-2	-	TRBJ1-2	ASSPHMTGGYT
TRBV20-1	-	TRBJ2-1	SARASRHLGSGVLHSNEQF
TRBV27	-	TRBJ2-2	ASSLSTYTGELF
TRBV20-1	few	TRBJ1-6	SARDHGLGVRNSPLH
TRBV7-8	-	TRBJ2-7	ASSRGSGSFVYEQY
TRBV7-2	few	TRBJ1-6	ASSLSIGANSPLH
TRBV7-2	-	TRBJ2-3	ASTLRGSSTDTQY
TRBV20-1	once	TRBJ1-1	SAWDRVTEAF
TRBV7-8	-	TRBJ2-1	ASSPMAGVYNEQF
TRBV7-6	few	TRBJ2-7	ASSLAGTSSGEQY
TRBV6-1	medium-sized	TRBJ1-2	ASRATGIYGYT
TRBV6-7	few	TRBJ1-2	ASSYYPLEDYGYT
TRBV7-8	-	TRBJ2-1	ASSLAVRQGDREQF
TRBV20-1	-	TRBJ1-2	SARPPRGYPYYGYT
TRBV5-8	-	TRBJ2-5	ASSPGTGARSIQETQY
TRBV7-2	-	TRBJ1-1	ASGTYPNTEAF
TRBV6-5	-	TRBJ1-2	ASSYEEAANYGYT
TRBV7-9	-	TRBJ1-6	ASSSHPNSPLH
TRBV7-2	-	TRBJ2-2	ASSTPAGRPLLGELF
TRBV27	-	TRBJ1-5	ASSLFTGTGDQPQH
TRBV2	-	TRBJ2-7	ASSGGLAGGQEQY
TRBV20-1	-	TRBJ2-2	SAAGPNTGELF
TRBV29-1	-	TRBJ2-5	SVSDWTVETQY
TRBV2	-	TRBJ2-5	ASSRERQETQY
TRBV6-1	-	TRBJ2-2	ASRRTSGAANTGELF
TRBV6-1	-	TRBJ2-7	ASSPSGRTYEQY
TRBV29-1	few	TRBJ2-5	SVLLAQETQY
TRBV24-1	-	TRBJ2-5	ATGTSGETQY
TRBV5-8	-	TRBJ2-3	ASSPGLAEYTDTQY
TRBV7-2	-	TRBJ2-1	ASSYREPRNEQF
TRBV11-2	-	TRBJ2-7	ASSLELQSYEQY
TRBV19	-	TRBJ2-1	ASSIGPNRASGSPPEQF